The 19 T cell receptor beta chains reported below all come from one sample, sequenced in a study of OX40 agonist ivuxolimab in advanced cancers. Produced via immunoSEQ multiplex PCR; TCRdb's table is partial and in-frame only. Of some 100,000 clones listed, around 91% are singletons. The sequencing here drew on CD4+ or CD8+ T cells sorted from blood, taken in a trial of the OX40 agonist ivuxolimab. The source of these receptors is an adult with an advanced solid tumor such as melanoma, head and neck, liver or kidney cancer.

V and J are TRBV5-1 and TRBJ2-7, with 7 bases fitting TRBD1. V lost 5 bases, J lost 4 bases, and 6 bases stayed unmatched. Germline V gene lookup returns CDR1 SGHRS and CDR2 YFSETQ. CDR3 length: 13 residues. CDR3 residues: CASRQTGRYEQYF. In DNA form, the CDR3 reads TGCGCCAGCAGACAGACAGGGCGGTACGAGCAGTACTTC.

The chain recombines TRBV9 with TRBJ2-5; TRBD1 matches at 7 bases. Germline assignment: CDR1 SGDLS and CDR2 YYNGEE. The CDR3 length is 14 residues. V gave up 0 bases and J gave up 5 bases; unmatched junction bases: 4. CDR3 sequence reads: CASSVDRGGETQYF. The CDR3 DNA reads TGTGCCAGCAGCGTAGACAGGGGTGGGGAGACCCAGTACTTC.

CDR3 sequence: CASSSKPPLPTGGINQPQHF. The CDR3, as DNA: TGTGCCAGCAGCTCCAAACCGCCCCTCCCTACAGGGGGGATTAATCAGCCCCAGCATTTT. The chain employs TRBV5-4 and TRBJ1-5; 8 nucleotides agree with TRBD1. After removal of 3 bases from V and 4 bases from J, the junction contained 21 bases not matched to a gene. The CDR3 has 20 amino acids. The germline V gene encodes CDR1 SGHNT and CDR2 YYREEE (reference sequence).

Note on this clone: The junction departs from the called germline gene at one end, perhaps through a read error. The chain uses TRBV7-7 and TRBJ2-5, with D perhaps TRBD2 (6 bases). The germline V gene encodes CDR1 SSHAT and CDR2 FNYEAQ (reference sequence). This CDR3 comprises 14 residues. The DNA for the CDR3 is TGTGCTAGCAGCCTGGGAGGTTTAGTGGAGACCCAGTACTTC. Protein sequence: CASSLGGLVETQYF.

As concerns this clone: Distinct nucleotide sequences in the sample also encode this CDR3. The gene calls are TRBV19 and TRBJ1-5; 10 nucleotides line up with TRBD1. With V trimmed by 3 bases and J by 2 bases, 1 base remained unmatched. This CDR3 has 15 residues. Germline V gene data show CDR1 as LNHDA and CDR2 as SQIVND (reference sequence). This CDR3 is CASSIGTGGNQPQHF. CDR3 coding DNA: TGTGCCAGTAGTATCGGGACAGGGGGCAATCAGCCCCAGCATTTT.

The chain employs TRBV19 and TRBJ1-2, with D perhaps TRBD1 (5 bases). Germline CDR1 and CDR2: LNHDA and SQIVND (reference sequence). V gave up 6 bases and J gave up 3 bases, with 14 bases separating them. This CDR3 comprises 14 residues. CDR3 sequence: CASSTQGSDYGYTF. In DNA form, the CDR3 reads TGTGCCAGTAGCACCCAGGGCTCTGACTATGGCTACACCTTC.

This clone turned up a few times. V usage is TRBV11-3 and J usage is TRBJ2-3, with D possibly being TRBD1 or TRBD2 (5 bases each). V shed 5 bases and J shed 2 bases, with 11 bases lying between them. CDR3 length equals 14 residues. Germline loops: CDR1 SGHNT, CDR2 YENEEA. The CDR3 here is CASSPRDLTDTQYF. The CDR3 bases are TGTGCCAGCAGCCCCAGGGACCTCACAGATACGCAGTATTTT. The full variable domain, with the rest looked up from reference TRBV11-3 and TRBJ2-3, is EAGVVQSPRYKIIEKKQPVAFWCNPISGHNTLYWYLQNLGQGPELLIRYENEEAVDDSQLPKDRFSAERLKGVDSTLKIQPAELGDSAVYLCASSPRDLTDTQYFGPGTRLTVL.

The J gene is TRBJ2-3, the V gene TRBV30, with D unclear. Looked up from germline, CDR1 is GTSNPN and CDR2 is SVGIG (reference sequence). Trimming took 2 bases from V and 4 from J, leaving 7 bases between them. The CDR3 extends over 12 amino acids. CDR3 DNA sequence: TGTGCCTGGAGTAAAACCCCAGATACGCAGTATTTT. Amino acids: CAWSKTPDTQYF.

V gene TRBV7-3 combines with J gene TRBJ2-5, with D hard to call. The germline V gene has CDR1 SGHTA and CDR2 FQGTGA. With 3 bases removed from V and 3 bases from J, the gap between germline ends came to 8 bases. This CDR3 is built from 13 residues. The CDR3 DNA sequence: TGTGCCAGCAGCTTCGGACCCGAAGAGACCCAGTACTTC. As protein: CASSFGPEETQYF.

This sequence joins TRBV28 and TRBJ1-4, with D maybe TRBD1 (5 bases). The V gene's germline CDR1 is MDHEN and CDR2 SYDVKM. The V and J ends lost 8 bases and 8 bases respectively, with 15 bases between them. The CDR3 totals 13 residues. The CDR3 DNA reads as TGTGCCAGCGGAAGGGGCGCGGGGGAAAAACTGTTTTTT. Translated: CASGRGAGEKLFF. The full variable domain, in which reference TRBV28 and TRBJ1-4 provide the parts outside the CDR3, is DVKVTQSSRYLVKRTGEKVFLECVQDMDHENMFWYRQDPGLGLRLIYFSYDVKMKEKGDIPEGYSVSREKKERFSLILESASTNQTSMYLCASGRGAGEKLFFGSGTQLSVL.

The chain combines TRBV2 with TRBJ2-5; D is undetermined. Germline CDR1 and CDR2: SNHLY and FYNNEI. The CDR3 is made up of 11 amino acids. V was cut by 5 bases and J by 3 bases, with 4 bases left in between. DNA for the CDR3: TGTGCCAGCAGTAAAAAAGAGACCCAGTACTTC. As protein: CASSKKETQYF.

DNA for the CDR3: TGTGCCAGCAGCTTGTCTAGCGGGAGGTACAATGAGCAGTTCTTC. Protein: CASSLSSGRYNEQFF. The chain joins TRBV5-4 to TRBJ2-1; 11 nucleotides align to TRBD2. There are 15 residues in the CDR3. The V gene's germline CDR1 is SGHNT and CDR2 YYREEE (reference sequence). Trimming removed 1 base from V and 4 bases from J; junction bases left unmatched: 1.

The rearrangement joins TRBV5-1 to TRBJ1-1; D is unresolved. With 1 base removed from V and 4 bases from J, the gap between germline ends came to 17 bases. Germline lookup yields CDR1 SGHRS and CDR2 YFSETQ. This CDR3 is 16 amino acids long. The CDR3 reads CASSLIAPEEGTEAFF. CDR3 DNA sequence: TGCGCCAGCAGCTTGATAGCCCCGGAGGAGGGCACTGAAGCTTTCTTT.

The chain carries TRBV5-1 and TRBJ2-1; no reliable D call. Per germline, CDR1 SGHRS and CDR2 YFSETQ. The CDR3 consists of 13 residues. V was clipped by 3 bases and J by 7 bases, with 11 bases between them. The CDR3 loop is CASSSPSLNEQFF. As DNA, the CDR3 is TGCGCCAGCAGCTCCCCCAGCTTGAATGAGCAGTTCTTC.

Turning to this clone: The identical CDR3 is also encoded by other nucleotide sequences in the sample. This chain connects TRBV15 to TRBJ1-1; no definite D call. The CDR3 is made up of 11 amino acids. From germline, CDR1 is LNHNV and CDR2 YYDKDF (reference sequence). The V and J ends lost 6 bases and 3 bases respectively, with 5 bases between them. CDR3 coding DNA: TGTGCCACCAGTCTAGACACTGAAGCTTTCTTT. Its protein is CATSLDTEAFF.

This clone has just one count. Distinct nucleotide sequences in the sample also encode this CDR3. The chain couples TRBV28 to TRBJ1-1; D is uncertain. Germline V gene sequence: CDR1 MDHEN, CDR2 SYDVKM. Trimming pared 3 bases from V and 8 bases from J, leaving 7 bases between. CDR3 length equals 11 residues. The CDR3 region has the DNA TGTGCCAGCAGTTTTGTTCGAGAAGCTTTCTTT. This codes for CASSFVREAFF. Drawing the rest from reference TRBV28 and TRBJ1-1, the complete variable domain is DVKVTQSSRYLVKRTGEKVFLECVQDMDHENMFWYRQDPGLGLRLIYFSYDVKMKEKGDIPEGYSVSREKKERFSLILESASTNQTSMYLCASSFVREAFFGQGTRLTVV.

This clone has just one count. The chain joins TRBV5-1 to TRBJ1-1; 8 nucleotides agree with TRBD1. This CDR3 comprises 13 residues. After removal of 5 bases from V and 6 bases from J, the junction contained 6 bases not matched to a gene. Germline CDR1 and CDR2: SGHRS and YFSETQ. Here the CDR3 reads CASSFAGGSEAFF. Written as DNA, the CDR3 is TGCGCCAGCAGTTTTGCAGGGGGCTCTGAAGCTTTCTTT.

This chain links TRBV5-1 with TRBJ1-4; tentatively, D is TRBD1 (5 bases). The germline V gene has CDR1 SGHRS and CDR2 YFSETQ. The length of the CDR3 is 15 residues. V dropped 4 bases and J dropped 6 bases, with 16 bases sitting between them. Here the CDR3 DNA reads TGCGCCAGCAGCGCCGAGGGCAGGGAACATGAAAAACTGTTTTTT. Encoded protein: CASSAEGREHEKLFF.

This clone was counted between two and nine times. The chain combines TRBV6-5 with TRBJ2-5; the D gene is possibly TRBD2 (7 bases). Trimming left V 0 bases short and J 5 bases short, with 13 bases between. The CDR3 consists of 15 residues. The germline gives CDR1 MNHEY, CDR2 SVGAGI. The CDR3 spells CASSYSMGGQETQYF. In nucleotides, the CDR3 is TGTGCCAGCAGTTACTCGATGGGGGGGCAGGAGACCCAGTACTTC.